These T cell receptor beta chains were read from a single sample in a study of regulatory T cells in long-lasting Graves disease. One entry per CDR3 protein, called by TCRdb with MiXCR from the multiplex PCR reads. The profile shows around 450,000 distinct CDR3 sequences, around 15% of them singletons. These data were also filed under a second study, of T cells in Graves' hyperthyroidism and ophthalmopathy.

The sample consisted of peripheral blood mononuclear cells (PBMCs), taken at new diagnosis, from a patient treated with antithyroid drugs. Receptor source: a man aged 40-50 years with Graves disease. CDR3s include the opening cysteine and the closing phenylalanine or tryptophan. A D gene is named only where the DNA matches it firmly. Where a row states a size, it is once, few, many or the class of an expanded clone; other rows omit it.

D gene | J gene | V gene | clone size | CDR3 protein | CDR3 DNA
TRBD1 | TRBJ2-6 | TRBV20-1 | few | CSAPHGGQGAYGANVLTF | TGCAGTGCTCCACACGGGGGACAGGGGGCGTATGGGGCCAACGTCCTGACTTTC
- | TRBJ2-1 | TRBV28 | many | CASSLGRGDEQFF | TGTGCCAGCAGTTTAGGCCGAGGGGATGAGCAGTTCTTC
- | TRBJ1-2 | TRBV6-1 | - | CASITTGPAGYTF | TGTGCCAGCATCACGACAGGTCCGGCTGGCTACACCTTC
- | TRBJ1-2 | TRBV6-1 | many | CASSEGGLAGGYTF | TGTGCCAGCAGTGAAGGCGGACTGGCGGGAGGCTACACCTTC
- | TRBJ1-1 | TRBV24-1 | many | CATSDPGGGNTEAFF | TGTGCCACCAGTGACCCCGGCGGGGGGAACACTGAAGCTTTCTTT
TRBD1 | TRBJ1-3 | TRBV30 | many | CAWSRDRGRNTIYF | TGTGCCTGGAGTCGGGACAGGGGGAGAAACACCATATATTTT
TRBD2 | TRBJ2-3 | TRBV5-5 | many | CASSTPGTSVVDTQYF | TGTGCCAGCAGCACTCCCGGGACTAGCGTCGTGGATACGCAGTATTTT
- | TRBJ2-3 | TRBV28 | many | CASGSAGRGRPDTQYF | TGTGCCAGCGGTTCCGCGGGGAGGGGGAGACCAGATACGCAGTATTTT
- | TRBJ2-1 | TRBV27 | few | CVSSLLRGEQFF | TGTGTCAGCAGTTTGCTGCGGGGTGAGCAGTTCTTC
TRBD2 | TRBJ2-1 | TRBV12-5 | - | CASGFPPGLAGGDEQFF | TGTGCTAGTGGTTTCCCACCGGGACTAGCGGGAGGCGATGAGCAGTTCTTC
TRBD2 | TRBJ2-7 | TRBV5-6 | many | CASSFGTSLYEQYF | TGTGCCAGCAGCTTCGGGACTAGTCTCTACGAGCAGTACTTC
- | TRBJ1-5 | TRBV6-1 | many | CASSGGGPGQPQHF | TGTGCCAGCAGTGGCGGCGGGCCCGGTCAGCCCCAGCATTTT
- | TRBJ1-2 | TRBV28 | - | CASSPPRETNYGYTF | TGTGCCAGCAGTCCCCCCAGGGAAACTAACTATGGCTACACCTTC
TRBD2 | TRBJ2-2 | TRBV27 | many | CASSLVLQRGRSSTGELFF | TGTGCCAGCAGTTTAGTCCTCCAGCGCGGGAGGTCGAGCACCGGGGAGCTGTTTTTT
- | TRBJ2-1 | TRBV24-1 | many | CATSASNEQFF | TGTGCCACCAGTGCCTCCAATGAGCAGTTCTTC
- | TRBJ1-1 | TRBV28 | many | CASSLRQQAFF | TGTGCCAGCAGTTTAAGACAACAAGCTTTCTTT
- | TRBJ1-5 | TRBV9 | - | CASSVGGVSNQPQHF | TGTGCCAGCAGCGTCGGGGGGGTTAGCAATCAGCCCCAGCATTTT
TRBD2 | TRBJ2-1 | TRBV6-1 | many | CATATSGSYNEQFF | TGTGCCACCGCGACTAGCGGGAGCTACAATGAGCAGTTCTTC
- | TRBJ1-1 | TRBV5-1 | few | CASSSAGANTEAFF | TGCGCCAGCAGCTCGGCCGGAGCCAACACTGAAGCTTTCTTT
- | TRBJ1-1 | TRBV11-2 | many | CASSPSGGLNTEAFF | TGTGCCAGCAGCCCGTCCGGGGGACTGAACACTGAAGCTTTCTTT
TRBD1 | TRBJ1-6 | TRBV6-1 | many | CASRPIGQGNSPLHF | TGTGCCAGCAGGCCTATTGGACAGGGAAATTCACCCCTCCACTTT
- | TRBJ2-2 | TRBV5-1 | many | CASSFNGDTGELFF | TGCGCCAGCAGCTTTAACGGGGACACCGGGGAGCTGTTTTTT
- | TRBJ2-7 | TRBV12-5 | - | CASGLDRAPYEQYF | TGTGCTAGTGGTTTGGACAGGGCCCCCTACGAGCAGTACTTC